The clone carrying this T cell receptor beta chain was observed a few times. Antigen: not known. The data originate from a study of T cells in Graves' hyperthyroidism and ophthalmopathy. The germline gives CDR1 DFQATT, CDR2 SNEGSKA (reference sequence). The CDR3 is made up of 15 amino acids. V was shortened by 4 bases and J by 5 bases, with 18 bases between the two germline ends. Whole-study results and caveats: Ophthalmopathy prediction by the model preceded onset by a median roughly 6 months. Also found in blood were most expanded thyroid clonotypes above 0.001.

TCR beta CDR3 regions were amplified from RNA. An initial round of RT-PCR targeting the TCR CDR3 relied on the HTBI primer set. TCRdb analysed the multiplex PCR reads with MiXCR anew, one entry per CDR3 protein. This sample has approximately 480,000 distinct CDR3 sequences; 20% occur once, and the top ten carry around a quarter. This chain connects TRBV20-1 to TRBJ2-1, with D tentatively TRBD2 (5 bases). The specimen sequenced was blood. The receptor's source is a man aged 18-30 years with Graves' hyperthyroidism. For the CDR3, the DNA is TGCAGTGCTATATGGAATGAGAGGGAGAACAATGAGCAGTTCTTC. It is translated as CSAIWNERENNEQFF.